These 13 T cell receptor beta chains came from one sample sequenced in a study of shared clonotypes between healthy human individuals. The data were produced by immunoSEQ multiplex PCR, yet TCRdb's version contains in-frame clones alone and is incomplete. This table has hundreds of thousands of clones, around 78% appearing once. The sample comprised memory CD4+ T cells sorted from blood. Subset defined: CD45RA-negative fraction. All receptors come from a woman aged 30 to 39 in good health.

The chain employs TRBV15 and TRBJ2-7; 11 bases match TRBD2. CDR3 length: 16 residues. Trimming removed 3 bases from V and 3 bases from J; junction bases left unmatched: 7. Germline V gene data show CDR1 as LNHNV and CDR2 as YYDKDF (reference sequence). The CDR3 bases are TGTGCCACCAGCAGGGGGGGGACTAGCGGATTCTACGAGCAGTACTTC. Amino acid sequence: CATSRGGTSGFYEQYF.

V is TRBV28 and J is TRBJ1-5, with TRBD1 matching over 8 bases. This CDR3 spans 16 amino acids. J gave up 4 bases and V 6 bases, and 11 bases lay outside the gene matches. Germline-derived CDR1 and CDR2 are MDHEN and SYDVKM. The CDR3 is CASRDSGQGENQPQHF. DNA for the CDR3: TGTGCCAGCAGAGACTCCGGACAGGGAGAAAATCAGCCCCAGCATTTT.

As concerns this clone: At the DNA level, this CDR3 is encoded by other sequences in the same sample as well. V usage is TRBV28 and J usage is TRBJ2-7, with D tentatively TRBD1 or TRBD2 (5 bases each). This CDR3 spans 13 amino acids. Germline CDR1 MDHEN, CDR2 SYDVKM. Trimming shortened V by 7 bases and J by 2 bases, and 12 bases separated the two germline ends. The CDR3 DNA sequence: TGTGCCAGCACTGGGGACCGTACCTACGAGCAGTACTTC. It yields the protein CASTGDRTYEQYF.

The chain recombines TRBV5-1 with TRBJ2-3; 11 positions match TRBD2. The junction had 1 base not matched to a gene; V was cut back by 0 bases and J by 1 base. The CDR3 runs to 16 residues. Germline CDR1 SGHRS, CDR2 YFSETQ. This CDR3 reads CASSLETSGGTDTQYF. In DNA, the CDR3 is TGCGCCAGCAGCTTGGAGACTAGCGGGGGCACAGATACGCAGTATTTT.

This chain uses TRBV28 with TRBJ1-2; no reliable D call. V shed 5 bases and J shed 1 base, with 11 bases lying between them. Germline lookup yields CDR1 MDHEN and CDR2 SYDVKM. CDR3 length: 14 amino acids. The CDR3 coding sequence is TGTGCCAGCAGTCCCGGCGGGAGTAACTATGGCTACACCTTC. Encoded protein: CASSPGGSNYGYTF.

The CDR3 loop reads CASSYYRTRGETQYF. CDR3 coding DNA: TGTGCCAGCAGCTATTACCGGACAAGAGGAGAGACCCAGTACTTC. V is TRBV7-2 and J is TRBJ2-5; D is possibly TRBD1 (5 bases). The CDR3 has 15 amino acids. Trimming shortened V by 4 bases and J by 4 bases, and 16 bases separated the two germline ends. Germline V gene lookup returns CDR1 SGHTA and CDR2 FQGNSA. The entire variable domain, with the rest obtained from reference TRBV7-2 and TRBJ2-5, is as follows: GAGVSQSPSNKVTEKGKDVELRCDPISGHTALYWYRQSLGQGLEFLIYFQGNSAPDKSGLPSDRFSAERTGGSVSTLTIQRTQQEDSAVYLCASSYYRTRGETQYFGPGTRLLVL.

CDR3 sequence reads: CSAFPRTRGETQYF. For the CDR3, the DNA is TGCAGCGCTTTTCCGAGAACTAGGGGAGAGACCCAGTACTTC. This chain links TRBV29-1 with TRBJ2-5; TRBD1 or TRBD2 may be the D gene (5 bases each). CDR1 is SQVTM, CDR2 ANQGSEA, per germline. Trimming took off 7 bases at V and 4 bases at J, with 19 bases between the two ends. CDR3 length: 14 amino acids. The complete variable domain, with remaining parts taken from reference TRBV29-1 and TRBJ2-5, reads SAVISQKPSRDICQRGTSLTIQCQVDSQVTMMFWYRQQPGQSLTLIATANQGSEATYESGFVIDKFPISRPNLTFSTLTVSNMSPEDSSIYLCSAFPRTRGETQYFGPGTRLLVL.

V usage is TRBV19 and J usage is TRBJ2-7; TRBD1 might be the D (5 bases). V shed 6 bases and J shed 0 bases, with 15 bases lying between them. Germline lookup yields CDR1 LNHDA and CDR2 SQIVND (reference sequence). The length of the CDR3 is 15 residues. The CDR3 sequence is CASSKRGDSSYEQYF. As DNA, the CDR3 is TGTGCCAGTAGCAAGAGAGGTGACAGCTCCTACGAGCAGTACTTC. The whole variable domain, remainder taken from reference TRBV19 and TRBJ2-7, is DGGITQSPKYLFRKEGQNVTLSCEQNLNHDAMYWYRQDPGQGLRLIYYSQIVNDFQKGDIAEGYSVSREKKESFPLTVTSAQKNPTAFYLCASSKRGDSSYEQYFGPGTRLTVT.

CDR3 bases: TGCGCCAGCAACTTTAGTCCAGGGATTCCGGGTGAGCAGTTCTTC. It yields the protein CASNFSPGIPGEQFF. The V and J genes are TRBV5-1 and TRBJ2-1; a possible D gene is TRBD1 (5 bases). CDR3 length equals 15 residues. Per germline, CDR1 SGHRS and CDR2 YFSETQ. With 6 bases removed from V and 9 bases from J, the gap between germline ends came to 22 bases.

The CDR3 spells CSALPGTGEETQYF. In DNA form, the CDR3 reads TGCAGCGCTCTTCCCGGGACAGGGGAAGAGACCCAGTACTTC. J is TRBJ2-5 and V is TRBV29-1; 10 bases line up with TRBD1. The CDR3 runs 14 residues. Germline loops: CDR1 SQVTM, CDR2 ANQGSEA. Losses at the gene ends were 7 bases for V and 3 bases for J; bases not matched to a gene: 8.

The sample holds a few counts of this clone. V usage is TRBV6-6 and J usage is TRBJ1-2, with 8 bases lining up with TRBD1. Germline trimming cut 5 bases from V and 8 bases from J; bases unmatched to any gene: 10. The CDR3 has 14 amino acids. Germline CDR1 and CDR2: MNHNY and SVGAGI (reference sequence). CDR3 in amino acids: CASSPGTGFGGYTF. The CDR3 coding sequence is TGTGCCAGCAGTCCCGGGACAGGTTTTGGGGGCTACACCTTC.

This clone was observed a few times. The chain joins TRBV5-1 to TRBJ1-2, with D perhaps TRBD1 (6 bases). V shed 4 bases and J shed 1 base, with 11 bases lying between them. CDR1 and CDR2 (germline): SGHRS, YFSETQ. The CDR3 runs to 14 residues. CDR3 DNA sequence: TGCGCCAGCAGCGCAAACAGGGATAACTATGGCTACACCTTC. Encoded protein: CASSANRDNYGYTF.

This clone was seen ten or more times. This chain uses TRBV19 with TRBJ1-4; D call uncertain. This CDR3 is built from 15 residues. Germline CDR1 and CDR2: LNHDA and SQIVND (reference sequence). V was clipped by 0 bases and J by 4 bases, with 9 bases between them. The CDR3 protein is CASSIDYGINEKLFF. The CDR3, as DNA: TGTGCCAGTAGTATAGATTACGGAATTAATGAAAAACTGTTTTTT.